One sample yielded the 16 T cell receptor beta chains listed below, sequenced in a study of blood T cell repertoires in COVID-19. Measured with immunoSEQ multiplex PCR; TCRdb has only the in-frame clones, and not every one. The table includes 200,000 to 250,000 clones, around 82% detected once. The sample consisted of peripheral blood. The receptors here all came from a woman in her sixties or seventies with acute or convalescent COVID-19.

The J gene is TRBJ1-2, the V gene TRBV4-1; D possibly corresponds to TRBD1 (5 bases). This CDR3 comprises 15 residues. V was cut by 0 bases and J by 2 bases, with 10 bases left in between. CDR1 is MGHRA, CDR2 YSYEKL, per germline. The CDR3 region is CASSQDRTLNYGYTF. The CDR3 DNA is TGCGCCAGCAGCCAAGATCGGACACTGAACTATGGCTACACCTTC.

V and J are TRBV18 and TRBJ2-1; D gene unclear. The CDR3 covers 13 residues. V was shortened by 2 bases and J by 6 bases, with 8 bases between the two germline ends. Germline CDR1 reads KGHSH; CDR2 reads LQKENI. The CDR3 is CASSPFQSNEQFF. DNA of the CDR3: TGTGCCAGCTCACCATTCCAGTCCAATGAGCAGTTCTTC.

The CDR3 is CASSSQPVNTEAFF. CDR3 DNA: TGTGCCAGCAGCTCACAGCCCGTGAACACTGAAGCTTTCTTT. The rearrangement uses TRBV5-4 and TRBJ1-1, with D uncertain. CDR3 length: 14 residues. The ends were cut back, 3 bases at V and 0 bases at J, with 9 bases in the middle. CDR1 and CDR2 (germline): SGHNT, YYREEE (reference sequence).

This chain links TRBV18 with TRBJ1-3, with D perhaps matching TRBD1 (6 bases). CDR1 and CDR2 from the germline V gene are KGHSH and LQKENI. The CDR3 is 15 amino acids. Trimming cost V 3 bases and J 0 bases, with 9 bases left between them. In DNA, the CDR3 is TGTGCCAGCTCACCCTGGACAGACTCTGGAAACACCATATATTTT. This encodes CASSPWTDSGNTIYF. Based on the CDR3 plus reference TRBV18 and TRBJ1-3, the full variable domain is NAGVMQNPRHLVRRRGQEARLRCSPMKGHSHVYWYRQLPEEGLKFMVYLQKENIIDESGMPKERFSAEFPKEGPSILRIQQVVRGDSAAYFCASSPWTDSGNTIYFGEGSWLTVV.

This clone was observed a single time. The chain couples TRBV5-1 to TRBJ2-7, with 7 bases that match TRBD2. The germline V gene encodes CDR1 SGHRS and CDR2 YFSETQ. J lost 1 base, V lost 1 base, and 5 bases had no gene match. CDR3 length: 15 amino acids. CDR3 nucleotide sequence: TGCGCCAGCAGCTTGTCAGCGGGACCTTCCTACGAGCAGTACTTC. It translates to CASSLSAGPSYEQYF.

This clone occurred once. This sequence joins TRBV28 and TRBJ1-1, with 9 bases lining up with TRBD1. This CDR3 comprises 12 residues. Germline V gene data show CDR1 as MDHEN and CDR2 as SYDVKM. The CDR3 coding sequence is TGTGCGGCACAGGGGGCCTGGACTGAAGCTTTCTTT. This sequence encodes CAAQGAWTEAFF.

This rearrangement joins TRBV21-1 to TRBJ1-4; TRBD1 is the table's D call, not checked against the DNA. TRBV21-1 is an annotated pseudogene. The CDR3 has 15 residues. The chain's CDR3 is CASIFRCRVGEKLFF. The CDR3 bases are TGTGCCAGCATATTCAGGTGCAGGGTTGGTGAAAAACTGTTTTTT.

The chain is built from TRBV6-5 and TRBJ1-5; 7 bases align to TRBD1. The CDR3 has 14 amino acids. Germline CDR1 is MNHEY and CDR2 is SVGAGI. V was clipped by 6 bases and J by 3 bases; unmatched bases: 5. The CDR3 spells CASSFTGVNQPQHF. CDR3 in DNA: TGTGCCAGCAGCTTCACAGGGGTCAATCAGCCCCAGCATTTT.

In its sample, this clone was seen once. The V gene is TRBV30, the J gene TRBJ1-2, with unresolved D. The CDR3 loop spans 12 amino acids. The germline gives CDR1 GTSNPN, CDR2 SVGIG (reference sequence). Trimming left V 5 bases short and J 6 bases short, with 13 bases between. The DNA of the CDR3 is TGTGCCTGGGCCGTTCGGAGGGATGGCTACACCTTC. Translation: CAWAVRRDGYTF.

This sequence joins TRBV24-1 and TRBJ2-1; 7 bases match TRBD2. Trimming took 5 bases from V and 5 from J; bases not matched to a gene: 5. Per the germline V gene, CDR1 is KGHDR and CDR2 is SFDVKD. This CDR3 region has 14 residues. The CDR3 protein is CATSGASGDNEQFF. DNA for the CDR3: TGTGCCACCAGTGGGGCTAGCGGAGACAATGAGCAGTTCTTC.

This clone came up a few times. The chain recombines TRBV2 with TRBJ2-1; 7 bases match TRBD2. The germline gives CDR1 SNHLY, CDR2 FYNNEI. The CDR3 contains 15 residues. V lost 1 base to trimming and J lost 4 bases; unmatched junction nucleotides: 4. The CDR3 region is CASSEGLAVYNEQFF. CDR3 coding DNA: TGTGCCAGCAGTGAAGGTCTAGCGGTTTACAATGAGCAGTTCTTC.

This clone was detected only a few times. The V call is TRBV29-1, the J call TRBJ1-2, with D uncertain. The CDR3 runs 11 residues. The V end lost 8 bases, the J end lost 7 bases, and 14 bases lay between the germline ends. Looked up from germline, CDR1 is SQVTM and CDR2 is ANQGSEA. The CDR3 reads CSLTVEGGYTF. The CDR3 nucleotides are TGCAGCCTGACCGTAGAGGGTGGCTACACCTTC.

The V call is TRBV7-2, the J call TRBJ2-1, with D possibly matching TRBD2 (6 bases). This CDR3 spans 15 amino acids. Trimming took 1 base from V and 9 from J, leaving 16 bases between them. Germline-derived CDR1 and CDR2 are SGHTA and FQGNSA. For the CDR3, the DNA is TGTGCCAGCAGCTTAGTCGGAGACCGGGGGAGTGAGCAGTTCTTC. Protein: CASSLVGDRGSEQFF.

CDR3 region: CASSLGRPGGPGTQYF. The CDR3 coding sequence is TGTGCCAGCAGCCTCGGACGGCCTGGAGGCCCAGGTACGCAGTATTTT. The chain joins TRBV2 to TRBJ2-3; D is possibly TRBD2 (5 bases). V lost 6 bases to trimming and J lost 8 bases, with 24 bases between them. CDR1 SNHLY and CDR2 FYNNEI come from the germline V gene. The CDR3 consists of 16 residues.

This clone was detected a few times. J is TRBJ1-1 and V is TRBV27; D not certain. Germline V gives CDR1 MNHEY, CDR2 SMNVEV (reference sequence). There are 16 residues in the CDR3. With 0 bases removed from V and 4 bases from J, the gap between germline ends came to 15 bases. The CDR3 DNA sequence: TGTGCCAGCAGTTTATCTCGTGTGGGCGAGGGCACTGAAGCTTTCTTT. Translated, it gives CASSLSRVGEGTEAFF.

The rearrangement links TRBV7-2 to TRBJ1-4; the match to TRBD1 covers 8 bases. J gave up 5 bases and V 5 bases, and 4 bases lay outside the gene matches. The germline V gene has CDR1 SGHTA and CDR2 FQGNSA. This CDR3 is built from 14 residues. The CDR3 reads CASSHRDRNEKLFF. The CDR3 coding sequence is TGTGCCAGCAGCCACCGGGACAGGAATGAAAAACTGTTTTTT.